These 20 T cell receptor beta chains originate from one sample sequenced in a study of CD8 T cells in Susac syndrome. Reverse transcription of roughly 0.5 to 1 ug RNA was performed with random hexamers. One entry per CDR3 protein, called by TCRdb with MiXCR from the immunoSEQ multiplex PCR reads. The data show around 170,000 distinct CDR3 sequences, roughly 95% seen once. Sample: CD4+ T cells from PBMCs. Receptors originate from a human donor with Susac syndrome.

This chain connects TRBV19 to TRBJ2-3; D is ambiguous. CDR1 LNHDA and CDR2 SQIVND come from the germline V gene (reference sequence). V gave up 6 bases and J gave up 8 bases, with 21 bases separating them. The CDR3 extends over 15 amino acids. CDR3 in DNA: TGTGCCAGTAGAGACGGCGGACCCGCTATGGGTACGCAGTATTTT. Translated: CASRDGGPAMGTQYF.

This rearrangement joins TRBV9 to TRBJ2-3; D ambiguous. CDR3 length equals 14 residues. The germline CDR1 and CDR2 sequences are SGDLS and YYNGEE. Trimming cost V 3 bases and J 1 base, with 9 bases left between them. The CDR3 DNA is TGTGCCAGCAGCGAGGAGTGGGGCACAGATACGCAGTATTTT. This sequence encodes CASSEEWGTDTQYF.

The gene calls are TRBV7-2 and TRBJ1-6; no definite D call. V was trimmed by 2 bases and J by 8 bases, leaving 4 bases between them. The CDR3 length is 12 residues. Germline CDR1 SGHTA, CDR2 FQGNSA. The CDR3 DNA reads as TGTGCCAGCAGCTTATGGGATTCACCCCTCCACTTT. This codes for CASSLWDSPLHF.

CDR3 nucleotides: TGTGCCAGCAGTTTATCTTACAGGGGCCCTAATGAAAAACTGTTTTTT. Translated, it gives CASSLSYRGPNEKLFF. The chain combines TRBV27 with TRBJ1-4; 7 nucleotides line up with TRBD1. V shed 0 bases and J 3 bases; nucleotides not matched to a gene: 4. The CDR3 is 16 residues long. Germline CDR1 reads MNHEY; CDR2 reads SMNVEV (reference sequence).

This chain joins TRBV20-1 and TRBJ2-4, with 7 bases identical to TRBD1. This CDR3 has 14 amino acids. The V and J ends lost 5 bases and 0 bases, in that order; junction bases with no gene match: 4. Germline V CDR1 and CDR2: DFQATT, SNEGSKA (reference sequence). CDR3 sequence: CSAQTGRAKNIQYF. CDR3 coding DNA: TGCAGTGCTCAGACAGGGAGAGCCAAAAACATTCAGTACTTC.

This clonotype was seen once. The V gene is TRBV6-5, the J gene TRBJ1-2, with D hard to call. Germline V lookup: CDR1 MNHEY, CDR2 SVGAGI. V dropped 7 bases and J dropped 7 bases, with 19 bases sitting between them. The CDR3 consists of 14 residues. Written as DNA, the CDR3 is TGTGCCAGCACCACCCTGTTAATGGCCGGTGGCTACACCTTC. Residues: CASTTLLMAGGYTF.

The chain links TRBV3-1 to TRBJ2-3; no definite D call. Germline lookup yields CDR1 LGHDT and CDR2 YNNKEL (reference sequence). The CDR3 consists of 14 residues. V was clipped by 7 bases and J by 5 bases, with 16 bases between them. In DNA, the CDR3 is TGTGCCAGCACCCTCCAATCACTGCGAGATACGCAGTATTTT. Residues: CASTLQSLRDTQYF.

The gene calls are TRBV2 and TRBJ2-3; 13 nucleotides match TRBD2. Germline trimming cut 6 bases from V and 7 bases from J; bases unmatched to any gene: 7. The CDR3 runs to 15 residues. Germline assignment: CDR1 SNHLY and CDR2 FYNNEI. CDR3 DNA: TGTGCCAGCAGAGGGGGACTAGCGGGGATGAATACGCAGTATTTT. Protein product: CASRGGLAGMNTQYF.

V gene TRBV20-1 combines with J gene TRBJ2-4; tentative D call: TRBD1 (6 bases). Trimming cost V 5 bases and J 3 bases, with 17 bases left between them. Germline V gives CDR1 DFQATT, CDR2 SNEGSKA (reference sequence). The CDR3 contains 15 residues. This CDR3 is CSAQARGLGKNIQYF. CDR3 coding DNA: TGCAGTGCTCAAGCGAGGGGGTTGGGCAAAAACATTCAGTACTTC.

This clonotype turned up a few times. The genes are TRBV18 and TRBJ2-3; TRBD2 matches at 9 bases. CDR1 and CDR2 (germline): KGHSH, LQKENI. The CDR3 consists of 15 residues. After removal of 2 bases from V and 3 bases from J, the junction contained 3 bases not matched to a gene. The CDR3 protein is CASSPGLALTDTQYF. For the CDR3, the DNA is TGTGCCAGCTCACCAGGACTAGCGTTGACAGATACGCAGTATTTT.

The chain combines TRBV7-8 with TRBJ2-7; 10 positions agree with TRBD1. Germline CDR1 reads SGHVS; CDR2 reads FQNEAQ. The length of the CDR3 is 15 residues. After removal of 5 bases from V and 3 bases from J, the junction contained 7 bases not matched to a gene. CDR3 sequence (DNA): TGTGCCAGCAGCCCAAACCGGGACAGGGGCTACGAGCAGTACTTC. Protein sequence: CASSPNRDRGYEQYF.

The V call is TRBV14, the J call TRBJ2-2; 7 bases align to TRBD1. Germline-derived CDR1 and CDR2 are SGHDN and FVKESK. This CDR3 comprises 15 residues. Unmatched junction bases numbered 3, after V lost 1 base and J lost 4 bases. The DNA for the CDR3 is TGTGCCAGCAGCCAAGTACAGGGGCGCACCGGGGAGCTGTTTTTT. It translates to CASSQVQGRTGELFF.

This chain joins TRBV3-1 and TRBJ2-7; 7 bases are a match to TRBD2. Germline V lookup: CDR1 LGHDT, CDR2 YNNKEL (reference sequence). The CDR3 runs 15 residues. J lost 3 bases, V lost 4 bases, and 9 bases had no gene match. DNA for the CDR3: TGTGCCAGCAGCCCCACCCCCGGGACTATCTACGAGCAGTACTTC. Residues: CASSPTPGTIYEQYF.

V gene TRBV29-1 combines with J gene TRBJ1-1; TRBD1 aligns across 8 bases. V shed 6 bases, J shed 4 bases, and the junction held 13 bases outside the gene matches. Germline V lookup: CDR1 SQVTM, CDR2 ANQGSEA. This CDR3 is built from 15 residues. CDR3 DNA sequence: TGCAGCGTCCTCCCGGACAGGGCCGAGAGCACTGAAGCTTTCTTT. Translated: CSVLPDRAESTEAFF.

The CDR3 here is CASHKGAGNYGYTF. The CDR3, as DNA: TGTGCCAGCCACAAAGGGGCCGGAAACTATGGCTACACCTTC. The V and J genes are TRBV9 and TRBJ1-2; a weak D match, TRBD1 (5 bases). The CDR3 has 14 residues. In germline, CDR1 is SGDLS, CDR2 YYNGEE. V was trimmed by 7 bases and J by 2 bases, leaving 15 bases between them.

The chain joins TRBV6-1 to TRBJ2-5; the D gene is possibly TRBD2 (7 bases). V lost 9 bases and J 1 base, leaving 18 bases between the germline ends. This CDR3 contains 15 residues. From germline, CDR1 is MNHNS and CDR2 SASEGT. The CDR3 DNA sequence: TGTGCCAGTTCCCTTGCGGGGGCACGCCAAGAGACCCAGTACTTC. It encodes CASSLAGARQETQYF.

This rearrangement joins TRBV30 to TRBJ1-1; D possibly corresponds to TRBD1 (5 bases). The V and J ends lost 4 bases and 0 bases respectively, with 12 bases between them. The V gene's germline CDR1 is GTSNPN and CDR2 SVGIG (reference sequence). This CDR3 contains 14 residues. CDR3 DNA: TGTGCCTGGAATCGGGGGGGATTGAACACTGAAGCTTTCTTT. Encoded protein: CAWNRGGLNTEAFF.

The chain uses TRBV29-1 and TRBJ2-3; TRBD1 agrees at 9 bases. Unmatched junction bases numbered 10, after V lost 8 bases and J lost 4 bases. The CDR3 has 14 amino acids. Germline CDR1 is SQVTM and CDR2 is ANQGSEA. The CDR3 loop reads CSLETGGYADTQYF. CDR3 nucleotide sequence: TGCAGCCTGGAGACAGGGGGATATGCAGATACGCAGTATTTT.

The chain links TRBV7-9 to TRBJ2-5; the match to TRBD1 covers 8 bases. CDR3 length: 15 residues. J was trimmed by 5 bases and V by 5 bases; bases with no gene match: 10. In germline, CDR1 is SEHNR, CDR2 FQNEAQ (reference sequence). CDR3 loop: CASSQPPGGSETQYF. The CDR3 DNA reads TGTGCCAGCAGCCAGCCCCCAGGGGGCTCGGAGACCCAGTACTTC.

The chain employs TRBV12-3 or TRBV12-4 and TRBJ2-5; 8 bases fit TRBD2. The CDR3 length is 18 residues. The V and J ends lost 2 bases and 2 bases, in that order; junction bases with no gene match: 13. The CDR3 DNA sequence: TGTGCCAGCAGTTTATTCCGGGTTCCTAGCGGGCTACAAGAGACCCAGTACTTC. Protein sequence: CASSLFRVPSGLQETQYF.